This T cell receptor (beta chain) stems from a study of T cell responses to AZD1222 COVID-19 vaccine. The junction had 1 base not matched to a gene; V was cut back by 6 bases and J by 6 bases. The germline V gene has CDR1 MGHDK and CDR2 SYGVNS. This CDR3 has 12 amino acids. Measured with immunoSEQ multiplex PCR; TCRdb has only the in-frame clones, and not every one. The data contain around 66,000 clones, about 88% of them seen just once; the ten biggest clones take up 15% to 20%. The clonotype originates from an adult in good health. The genes are TRBV25-1 and TRBJ1-4; 7 nucleotides agree with TRBD1. The sample here was peripheral blood, taken on day 0 of AZD1222 vaccination. The CDR3 reads CASRGQYEKLFF. The CDR3 DNA follows: TGTGCCAGCAGGGGACAGTATGAAAAACTGTTTTTT.